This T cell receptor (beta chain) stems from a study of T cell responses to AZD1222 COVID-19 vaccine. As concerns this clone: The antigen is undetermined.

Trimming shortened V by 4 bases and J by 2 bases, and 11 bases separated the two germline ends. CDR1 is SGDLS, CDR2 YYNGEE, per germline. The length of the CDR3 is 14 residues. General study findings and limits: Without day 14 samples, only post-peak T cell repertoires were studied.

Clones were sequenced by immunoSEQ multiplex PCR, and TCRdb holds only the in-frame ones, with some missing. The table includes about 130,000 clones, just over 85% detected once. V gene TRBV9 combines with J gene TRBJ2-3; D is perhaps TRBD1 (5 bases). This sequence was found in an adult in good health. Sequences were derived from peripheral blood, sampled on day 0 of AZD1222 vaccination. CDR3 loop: CASSQGPLTDTQYF. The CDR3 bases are TGTGCCAGCAGCCAGGGTCCCCTCACAGATACGCAGTATTTT.